This entry is about one TCR beta chain. Per the study methods: Amplified reference gene primers provided the basis for estimating nucleated cell counts. Method: immunoSEQ multiplex PCR; TCRdb's copy keeps in-frame clones and lacks some. V, J and clone size are those of that table, while D and trimming were read from the DNA. The sample has roughly 150,000 clones, roughly nine tenths seen once. This entry is derived from a study of blood T cell repertoires in COVID-19. Study background: Sites across the United States, Italy and Spain contributed samples from acute and convalescent COVID-19.

What was sequenced was peripheral blood. The TCR originated in a man aged 60 to 69 with active or convalescent COVID-19.

CDR3 in DNA: TGCAGCGTTGCCGGAGGGACAGGGGCCTACGAGCAGTACTTC. It codes for CSVAGGTGAYEQYF. The gene calls are TRBV29-1 and TRBJ2-7; 10 positions agree with TRBD1. Per germline, CDR1 SQVTM and CDR2 ANQGSEA. Germline trimming cut 4 bases from V and 2 bases from J; bases unmatched to any gene: 5. This CDR3 is 14 amino acids long.